These T cell receptor beta chains were read from a single sample in a study of OX40 agonist ivuxolimab in advanced cancers. TCRdb's table, derived via immunoSEQ multiplex PCR, lists solely in-frame clones and lacks some. The table has tens of thousands of clones, approximately 90% seen once; the top ten hold over 0.15%. Sequences were derived from CD4+ or CD8+ T cells sorted from blood, sampled in a trial of the OX40 agonist ivuxolimab. The receptors here all came from an adult with an advanced solid tumor such as melanoma, head and neck, liver or kidney cancer. CDR3s include the opening cysteine and the closing phenylalanine or tryptophan. The D gene is left open where the match is weak.

v_gene | d_gene | CDR3aa
TRBV7-6 | TRBD1 | CASSSPLSQGVRNTEAFF
TRBV14 | NA | CASSQRGANQPQHF
TRBV14 | TRBD2 | CASSPGTSVTDTQYF
TRBV14 | TRBD1 | CASSSLTGTYGYTF
TRBV7-9 | NA | CASSLRPLDHNEQFF
TRBV19 | NA | CASSIRGRRGYTF
TRBV7-7 | NA | CASSKDSYNEQFF
TRBV11-2 | TRBD1 | CASSLGAGTGYFF
TRBV5-1 | TRBD2 | CASSLRGGEADTQYF
TRBV7-9 | NA | CASSPPGLDTEAFF
TRBV5-1 | NA | CASSLGHQNIQYF
TRBV5-1 | NA | CASSTQGGRDTQYF
TRBV5-6 | TRBD2 | CASSFTFGLAIANTGELFF
TRBV5-1 | NA | CASSLSRGTNTEAFF
TRBV11-2 | NA | CASSLDRRDRQYF
TRBV27 | NA | CASTKRETDTQYF
TRBV14 | NA | CASSQLGISAYEQYF
TRBV19 | TRBD1 | CASRVGTAYGYTF
TRBV7-9 | TRBD1 | CASRTKQGGRETQYF
TRBV7-8 | NA | CASSFWSGEGAEQFF
TRBV4-1 | NA | CASSQLDTSNYGYTF
TRBV5-4 | NA | CASSPVRDAKNIQYF
TRBV4-1 | NA | CASSQGDLYEQYF
TRBV6-5 | NA | CASSLTNSGNTIYF
TRBV9 | NA | CASSVGRGHNANYGYTF
TRBV30 | TRBD1 | CAWRDRDRSEKLFF
TRBV7-6 | TRBD2 | CASSLAVMTSGLQETQYF
TRBV30 | TRBD1 | CAWSLPGQGTDTQYF
TRBV10-2 | NA | CASTLRANTEAFF
TRBV11-3 | NA | CASSPHERSETQYF
TRBV28 | TRBD2 | CASSLSGLAASEQYF
TRBV5-1 | NA | CASSFRQTYEQYF
TRBV14 | NA | CASSQDIWGPGGKQFF
TRBV15 | NA | CATSLGALDGYTF
TRBV28 | NA | CASSPGPHYNEQFF
TRBV14 | NA | CASSQGLGLERAKNIQYF
TRBV19 | TRBD1 | CASSKTGAITDTQYF
TRBV7-2 | TRBD2 | CASSFSSGNEQFF
TRBV7-9 | NA | CASSLGVRGADTQYF
TRBV4-1 | NA | CASSQEGSRAQNEKLFF
TRBV21-1 | NA | CASSKTLQEVGTNYEQYF
TRBV6-1 | TRBD1 | CASSEQGANQPQHF
TRBV28 | TRBD2 | CASSRTSGRAGNEQFF
TRBV11-1 | TRBD1 | CASSDNRGNEQFF
TRBV10-3 | TRBD1 | CAIIGQAGTEAFF
TRBV30 | NA | CAWRRLNTEAFF
TRBV18 | TRBD1 | CASSPGQGKEKLFF
TRBV7-9 | NA | CASSLEPGSSYEQYF
TRBV25-1 | NA | CASSALNSPLHF
TRBV6-1 | NA | CASSERTMGLGTGELFF
TRBV5-1 | TRBD2 | CASSFGSGGAYNEQFF
TRBV7-8 | TRBD1 | CASSLAPGQGAMNTEAFF
TRBV6-1 | NA | CASGHGTQDYEQYF
TRBV9 | NA | CASSVGPGPGFTDTQYF